This is a list of T cell receptor beta chains from one sample in a study of TIL therapy for anti-PD-1-resistant metastatic lung cancer. TCRdb's table, derived via immunoSEQ multiplex PCR, lists solely in-frame clones and lacks some. The repertoire holds 16,000 or so clones, with around 68% as singletons. The sample here was blood, taken at baseline. These TCRs come from a person aged 25 to 80 with non-small cell lung cancer. The CDR3 runs from the conserved cysteine through the conserved F or W. The order of the fields is D gene, V gene, clone size, J gene, CDR3 DNA, CDR3 protein. A D gene is named only where the DNA matches it firmly. A clone size is listed for some rows: how often the clone was seen (once, few, many), or a class if it is expanded.

.,TRBV6-1,.,TRBJ2-2,TGTGCTTCAAAACAGGGCTCTCAGAACACCGGGGAGCTGTTTTTT,CASKQGSQNTGELFF
TRBD1,TRBV7-3,medium-sized,TRBJ1-6,TGTGCCAGCAGCTTGCAGGGGGTGGATTCACCCCTCCACTTT,CASSLQGVDSPLHF
.,TRBV9,.,TRBJ2-2,TGTGCCAGCAGCCCCGGACAGTACACCGGGGAGCTGTTTTTT,CASSPGQYTGELFF
.,TRBV7-2,few,TRBJ2-1,TGTGCCAGCGTCCCCTTGCTGGCCGGTGAGCAGTTCTTC,CASVPLLAGEQFF
TRBD1,TRBV9,once,TRBJ1-6,TGTGCCAGCAGCCCCCGGGAAGGGGGCTCGAATTCACCCCTCCACTTT,CASSPREGGSNSPLHF
.,TRBV27,.,TRBJ2-7,TGTGCCAGCAGTAGCAGGGGACCGAGCTCCTACGAGCAGTACTTC,CASSSRGPSSYEQYF
TRBD2,TRBV5-4,few,TRBJ2-7,TGTGCCAGCAGCGGGGCTAGCGGGTCCTACGAGCAGTACTTC,CASSGASGSYEQYF
.,TRBV7-9,.,TRBJ2-1,TGTGCCAGCAGCATTGGGACTCCCAATGAGCAGTTCTTC,CASSIGTPNEQFF
.,TRBV5-1,few,TRBJ2-2,TGCGCCAGCAGCTTGGCTCCAGGGGTGAACACCGGGGAGCTGTTTTTT,CASSLAPGVNTGELFF
.,TRBV6-5,few,TRBJ1-6,TGTGCCAGCAGTTCCCAAACAGGGTGGAATTCACCCCTCCACTTT,CASSSQTGWNSPLHF
.,TRBV28,few,TRBJ1-6,TGTGCCAGCAGTTCGAAGGACAGACCCGATAATTCACCCCTCCACTTT,CASSSKDRPDNSPLHF
.,TRBV11-3,.,TRBJ1-1,TGTGCCAGCAGCTTAGGTCGGCGCTACACTGAAGCTTTCTTT,CASSLGRRYTEAFF
TRBD2,TRBV5-1,.,TRBJ2-3,TGCGCCAGCAGCTTGTGGCGGGGGGGCGGCACAGATACGCAGTATTTT,CASSLWRGGGTDTQYF
.,TRBV7-9,few,TRBJ2-2,TGTGCCAGCAGCCAGATTGGCCTCAGGCAGAGCACCGGGGAGCTGTTTTTT,CASSQIGLRQSTGELFF
TRBD1,TRBV18,.,TRBJ1-2,TGTGCCAGCTCACCCTCAGGACAGGGTGTTGGCTACACCTTC,CASSPSGQGVGYTF
TRBD1,TRBV4-3,.,TRBJ2-7,TGCGCCAGCAGCCAACAGGGGGCTTCCTACGAGCAGTACTTC,CASSQQGASYEQYF
.,TRBV27,once,TRBJ2-7,TGTGCCAGCAGTCCATCATCACAGAGCTCCTACGAGCAGTACTTC,CASSPSSQSSYEQYF
TRBD1,TRBV30,few,TRBJ1-1,TGTGCCTGGAGCGGACAGGGGGCTCTGAACACTGAAGCTTTCTTT,CAWSGQGALNTEAFF
.,TRBV5-1,.,TRBJ2-7,TGCGCCAGCAGCTCCTCTAGCTCCTCCTACGAGCAGTACTTC,CASSSSSSSYEQYF
.,TRBV2,.,TRBJ1-6,TGTGCCAGCAGTGAAGAGCAGCCGGGGACGGTCCCGGCGACATGGAATTCACCCCTCCACTTT,CASSEEQPGTVPATWNSPLHF
TRBD1,TRBV6-6,.,TRBJ1-3,TGTGCCAGCAGTAATACAGGGGTCCAGTCTGGAAACACCATATATTTT,CASSNTGVQSGNTIYF
.,TRBV6-6,.,TRBJ1-2,TGTGCCAGCAGCCTCGACAGGAACTATGGCTACACCTTC,CASSLDRNYGYTF
.,TRBV6-4,.,TRBJ2-6,TGTGCCAGCAGTGACTCAGGGGGCTCTGGGGCCAACGTCCTGACTTTC,CASSDSGGSGANVLTF
.,TRBV10-3,few,TRBJ2-2,TGTGCCATCAATCCAGAGAACACCGGGGAGCTGTTTTTT,CAINPENTGELFF
.,TRBV6-6,.,TRBJ2-6,TGTGCCAGCAGTAGGGAGAGCTCTGGGGCCAACGTCCTGACTTTC,CASSRESSGANVLTF
TRBD2,TRBV7-3,.,TRBJ2-5,TGTGCCAGCAGCTTAGACGGGGGGGCGGAGACCCAGTACTTC,CASSLDGGAETQYF
.,TRBV7-9,.,TRBJ1-1,TGTGCCAGCGGCACCCACATGAACACTGAAGCTTTCTTT,CASGTHMNTEAFF
.,TRBV25-1,few,TRBJ2-7,TGTGCCAGCAGGTTCGGCGGCGAGCAGTACTTC,CASRFGGEQYF
.,TRBV2,.,TRBJ2-1,TGTGCCAGCAGTGTGGTAGCGGACTCCTACAATGAGCAGTTCTTC,CASSVVADSYNEQFF
TRBD2,TRBV7-7,.,TRBJ2-5,TGTGCCAGCAGCCCCCGACTAGCGGGGGGACTAGAGACCCAGTACTTC,CASSPRLAGGLETQYF
.,TRBV29-1,.,TRBJ1-3,TGCAGCGTTCTCAAACAGGGTACTGGAAACACCATATATTTT,CSVLKQGTGNTIYF
TRBD2,TRBV9,.,TRBJ2-7,TGTGCCAGCAGCCCGGCGGGACTAGCGGGGGGTGAGCAGTACTTC,CASSPAGLAGGEQYF
.,TRBV12-5,.,TRBJ2-3,TGTGCTAGTGGTTTGGGAATAGCGGGCACAGATACGCAGTATTTT,CASGLGIAGTDTQYF
TRBD1,TRBV4-2,once,TRBJ1-5,TGTGCCAGCAGCCAAGGAGAGGGGGCTATCGGCAATCAGCCCCAGCATTTT,CASSQGEGAIGNQPQHF
.,TRBV7-9,.,TRBJ2-2,TGTGCCAGCAGCCCAATCCGAGGTCCCGCGAACACCGGGGAGCTGTTTTTT,CASSPIRGPANTGELFF
.,TRBV18,.,TRBJ1-2,TGTGCCAGCTCACAACTCCCCAGGGATAGACACTATGGCTACACCTTC,CASSQLPRDRHYGYTF
.,TRBV18,.,TRBJ2-1,TGTGCCAGCTCAGATGGACTCCTCCGCAACAATGAGCAGTTCTTC,CASSDGLLRNNEQFF
.,TRBV6-1,.,TRBJ1-1,TGTGCCAGCAGATTTCAAGATTTGGCTGAAGCTTTCTTT,CASRFQDLAEAFF
.,TRBV5-5,.,TRBJ2-7,TGTGCCAGCACCCCCGGTATGGGCTCGGCCTACGAGCAGTACTTC,CASTPGMGSAYEQYF
.,TRBV6-1,.,TRBJ1-1,TGTGCCAGCAGTGAAGATTCCCCGGCGGCTTTCTTT,CASSEDSPAAFF
.,TRBV21-1,.,TRBJ1-5,TGTGCCAGCATCCTGTCTCGGGGACAGGGGGCTAGGTGTAGCAATCAGCCCCAGCATTTT,CASILSRGQGARCSNQPQHF
.,TRBV7-2,few,TRBJ1-6,TGTGCCAGCTCCGTCGTTGACAGAAATTCACCCCTCCACTTT,CASSVVDRNSPLHF
.,TRBV10-3,.,TRBJ2-7,TGTGCCATCAATGAGTCGGTTTACGAGCAGTACTTC,CAINESVYEQYF
.,TRBV20-1,.,TRBJ2-7,TGCAGTGCTCCAGCCCCCTACGAGCAGTACTTC,CSAPAPYEQYF
TRBD2,TRBV29-1,.,TRBJ2-1,TGCAGCGTTGAGCCCCGGCTAGCGGGGGGCCCGGATGAGCAGTTCTTC,CSVEPRLAGGPDEQFF
.,TRBV7-3,few,TRBJ2-4,TGTGCCAGCAGCTTATCAGGCGGTAAAAACATTCAGTACTTC,CASSLSGGKNIQYF
.,TRBV5-1,few,TRBJ1-4,TGCGCCAGCAGCTTGGGGGACATGGGAGAAAAACTGTTTTTT,CASSLGDMGEKLFF
TRBD1,TRBV5-1,.,TRBJ2-2,TGCGCCAGCAGCACACGGACAGGGTGGAACACCGGGGAGCTGTTTTTT,CASSTRTGWNTGELFF
.,TRBV11-2,once,TRBJ2-5,TGTGCCAGCAGCATCCCCCGGGGTGGGGGGAAATCCCAGTACTTC,CASSIPRGGGKSQYF
.,TRBV6-5,.,TRBJ2-6,TGTGCCAGCAGGGTATCTGGGGCCAACGTCCTGACTTTC,CASRVSGANVLTF
.,TRBV14,.,TRBJ2-1,TGTGCCAGCAGCCCCTTTGGGGCTCTCTACAATGAGCAGTTCTTC,CASSPFGALYNEQFF
.,TRBV9,.,TRBJ1-4,TGTGCCAGCAGCCCTAAGACGGCCGTGGGGGAAAAACTGTTTTTT,CASSPKTAVGEKLFF
.,TRBV7-3,.,TRBJ2-1,TGTGCCAGCAGCTTACGGGCCCTAGACAATGAGCAGTTCTTC,CASSLRALDNEQFF
TRBD1,TRBV7-6,medium-sized,TRBJ1-1,TGTGCCAGCAGCTCTTCGACAGGGAGAATAACTGAAGCTTTCTTT,CASSSSTGRITEAFF